This T cell receptor (beta chain) was captured by sequencing in a study of blood T cell repertoires in COVID-19. Study details: The United States, Italy and Spain provided the acute and convalescent COVID-19 samples.

Sequenced by immunoSEQ multiplex PCR; TCRdb stores in-frame clones only, minus some. Among 91,000 or so clones listed, about 83% were seen once. The table lists this clone with a few counts. Sequenced: peripheral blood. This TCR derives from a human donor in a cohort sampled during active COVID-19.

The CDR3 DNA is TGCGCCAGCAGTTGGAGAGCGGGGGGCTCAAATGAGCAGTTCTTC. Its translation: CASSWRAGGSNEQFF. V gene TRBV5-1 combines with J gene TRBJ2-1; 9 bases fit TRBD2. This CDR3 is 15 amino acids long. Germline CDR1 reads SGHRS; CDR2 reads YFSETQ. Trimming cost V 5 bases and J 7 bases; bases outside gene matches: 10.